This T cell receptor (beta chain) was identified in a study of cytotoxic CD8 clonotypes in ibrutinib-treated CLL. Here immunoSEQ multiplex PCR was the method, and the copy in TCRdb shows in-frame clones only, minus some. The sample lists fewer than 400,000 clones, about 64% occurring once. Trimming shortened V by 8 bases and J by 0 bases, and 14 bases separated the two germline ends. The CDR3 contains 14 residues. The germline V gene encodes CDR1 MDHEN and CDR2 SYDVKM. This sample comprised PBMCs, obtained after 36 months of ibrutinib treatment. The TCR sequence derives from a human donor with chronic lymphocytic leukemia. V and J are TRBV28 and TRBJ2-7, with a tentative D call TRBD1 (5 bases). The CDR3 sequence is CASGKRTNSYEQYF. CDR3 nucleotides: TGTGCCAGCGGGAAAAGGACAAACTCCTACGAGCAGTACTTC.